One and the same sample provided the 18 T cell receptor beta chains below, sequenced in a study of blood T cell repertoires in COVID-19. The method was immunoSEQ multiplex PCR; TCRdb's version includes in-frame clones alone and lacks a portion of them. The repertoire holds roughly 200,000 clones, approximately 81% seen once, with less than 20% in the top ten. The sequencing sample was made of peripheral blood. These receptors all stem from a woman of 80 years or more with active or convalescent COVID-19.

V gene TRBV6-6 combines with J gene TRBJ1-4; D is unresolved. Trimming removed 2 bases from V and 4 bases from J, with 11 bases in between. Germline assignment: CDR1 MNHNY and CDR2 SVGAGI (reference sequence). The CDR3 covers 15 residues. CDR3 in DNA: TGTGCCAGCAGTTACGTCGGGTCGCGTAATGAAAAACTGTTTTTT. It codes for CASSYVGSRNEKLFF.

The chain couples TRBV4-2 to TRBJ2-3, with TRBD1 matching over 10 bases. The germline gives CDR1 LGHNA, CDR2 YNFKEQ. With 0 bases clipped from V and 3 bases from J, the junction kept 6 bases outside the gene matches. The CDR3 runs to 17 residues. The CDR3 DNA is TGTGCCAGCAGCCAAGATGACAGGGGGCGAAGGACAGATACGCAGTATTTT. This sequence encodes CASSQDDRGRRTDTQYF.

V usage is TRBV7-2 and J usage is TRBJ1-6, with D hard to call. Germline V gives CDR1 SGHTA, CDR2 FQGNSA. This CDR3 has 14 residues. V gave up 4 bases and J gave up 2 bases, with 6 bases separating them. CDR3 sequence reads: CASSSGTYNSPLHF. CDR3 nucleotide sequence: TGTGCCAGCAGCTCCGGGACCTATAATTCACCCCTCCACTTT.

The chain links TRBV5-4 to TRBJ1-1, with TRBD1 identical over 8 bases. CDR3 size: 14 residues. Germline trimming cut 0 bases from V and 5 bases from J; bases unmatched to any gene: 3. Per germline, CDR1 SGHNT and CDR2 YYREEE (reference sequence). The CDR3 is CASSLGTGRTEAFF. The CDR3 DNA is TGTGCCAGCAGCTTGGGGACAGGGCGAACTGAAGCTTTCTTT.

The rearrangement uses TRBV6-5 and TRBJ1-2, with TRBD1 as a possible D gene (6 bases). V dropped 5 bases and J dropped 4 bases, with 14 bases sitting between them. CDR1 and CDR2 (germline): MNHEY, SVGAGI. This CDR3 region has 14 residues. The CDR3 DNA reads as TGTGCCAGCAGTCCCCGACAGGTCCCCTATGGCTACACCTTC. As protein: CASSPRQVPYGYTF.

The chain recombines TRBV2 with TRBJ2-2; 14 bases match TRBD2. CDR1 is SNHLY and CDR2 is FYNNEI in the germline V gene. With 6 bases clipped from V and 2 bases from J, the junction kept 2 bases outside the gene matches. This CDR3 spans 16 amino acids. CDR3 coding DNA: TGTGCCAGCAGAGGGACTAGCGGGAGTAACACCGGGGAGCTGTTTTTT. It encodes CASRGTSGSNTGELFF.

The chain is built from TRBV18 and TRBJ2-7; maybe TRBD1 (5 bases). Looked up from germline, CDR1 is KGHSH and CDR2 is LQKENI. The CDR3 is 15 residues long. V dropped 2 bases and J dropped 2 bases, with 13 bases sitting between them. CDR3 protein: CASSPKGLGTYEQYF. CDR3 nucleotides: TGTGCCAGCTCACCAAAGGGGTTGGGAACCTACGAGCAGTACTTC. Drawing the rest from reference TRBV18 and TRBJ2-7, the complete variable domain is NAGVMQNPRHLVRRRGQEARLRCSPMKGHSHVYWYRQLPEEGLKFMVYLQKENIIDESGMPKERFSAEFPKEGPSILRIQQVVRGDSAAYFCASSPKGLGTYEQYFGPGTRLTVT.

Here the CDR3 DNA reads TGTGCCAGCAGTGAAGCGCGTAGCACTGAAGCTTTCTTT. Encoded protein: CASSEARSTEAFF. The rearrangement uses TRBV6-1 and TRBJ1-1; D is unresolved. Trimming left V 0 bases short and J 4 bases short, with 6 bases between. CDR3 size: 13 residues. Germline V gives CDR1 MNHNS, CDR2 SASEGT.

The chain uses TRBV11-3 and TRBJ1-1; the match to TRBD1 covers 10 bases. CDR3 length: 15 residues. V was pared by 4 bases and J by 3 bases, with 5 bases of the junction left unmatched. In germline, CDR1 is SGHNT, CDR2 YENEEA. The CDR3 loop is CASSWDRGPDTEAFF. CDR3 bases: TGTGCCAGCAGCTGGGACAGGGGACCGGACACTGAAGCTTTCTTT. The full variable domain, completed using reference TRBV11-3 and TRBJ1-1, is EAGVVQSPRYKIIEKKQPVAFWCNPISGHNTLYWYLQNLGQGPELLIRYENEEAVDDSQLPKDRFSAERLKGVDSTLKIQPAELGDSAVYLCASSWDRGPDTEAFFGQGTRLTVV.

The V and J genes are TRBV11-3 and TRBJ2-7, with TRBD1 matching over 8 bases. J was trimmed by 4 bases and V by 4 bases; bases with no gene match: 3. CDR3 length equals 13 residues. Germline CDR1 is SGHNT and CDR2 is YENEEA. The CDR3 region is CASSWTGKYEQYF. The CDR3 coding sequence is TGTGCCAGCAGCTGGACAGGGAAGTACGAGCAGTACTTC.

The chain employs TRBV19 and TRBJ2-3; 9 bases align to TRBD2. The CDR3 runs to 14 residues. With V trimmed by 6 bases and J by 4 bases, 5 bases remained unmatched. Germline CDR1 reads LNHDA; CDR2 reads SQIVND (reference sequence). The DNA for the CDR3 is TGTGCCAGTAGAGAGCGGGAGGCCCCAGATACGCAGTATTTT. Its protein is CASREREAPDTQYF. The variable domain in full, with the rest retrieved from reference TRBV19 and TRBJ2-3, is DGGITQSPKYLFRKEGQNVTLSCEQNLNHDAMYWYRQDPGQGLRLIYYSQIVNDFQKGDIAEGYSVSREKKESFPLTVTSAQKNPTAFYLCASREREAPDTQYFGPGTRLTVL.

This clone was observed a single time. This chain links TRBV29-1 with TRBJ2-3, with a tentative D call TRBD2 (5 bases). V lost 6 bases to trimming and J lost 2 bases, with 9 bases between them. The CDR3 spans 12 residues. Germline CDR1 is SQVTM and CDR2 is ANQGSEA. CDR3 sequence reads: CSVKLATDTQYF. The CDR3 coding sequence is TGCAGCGTAAAGCTAGCCACAGATACGCAGTATTTT.

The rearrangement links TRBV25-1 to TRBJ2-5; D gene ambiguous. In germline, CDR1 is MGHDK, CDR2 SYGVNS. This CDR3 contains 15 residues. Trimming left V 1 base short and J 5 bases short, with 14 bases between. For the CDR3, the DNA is TGTGCCAGCAGTGAATCGGCGGAAAGTAGGGAGACCCAGTACTTC. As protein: CASSESAESRETQYF.

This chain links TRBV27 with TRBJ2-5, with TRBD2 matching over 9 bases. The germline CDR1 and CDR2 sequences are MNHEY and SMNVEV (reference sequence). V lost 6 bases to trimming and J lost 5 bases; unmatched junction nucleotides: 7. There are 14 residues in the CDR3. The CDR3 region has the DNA TGTGCCAGCAGCTCATTAGCGGGAGTCGAGACCCAGTACTTC. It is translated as CASSSLAGVETQYF.

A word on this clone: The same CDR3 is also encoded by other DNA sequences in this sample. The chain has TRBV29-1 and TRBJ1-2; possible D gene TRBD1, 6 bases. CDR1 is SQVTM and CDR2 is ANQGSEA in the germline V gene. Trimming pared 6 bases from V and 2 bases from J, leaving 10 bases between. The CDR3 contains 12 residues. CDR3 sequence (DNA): TGCAGCGTGGGTGGACAGAACTATGGCTACACCTTC. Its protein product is CSVGGQNYGYTF.

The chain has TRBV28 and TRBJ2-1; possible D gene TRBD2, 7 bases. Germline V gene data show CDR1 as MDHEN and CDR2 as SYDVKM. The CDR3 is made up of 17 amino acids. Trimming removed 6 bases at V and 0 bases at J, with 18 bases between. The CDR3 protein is CASSPGGGQSSYNEQFF. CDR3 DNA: TGTGCCAGCAGCCCGGGGGGCGGGCAGAGCTCCTACAATGAGCAGTTCTTC.

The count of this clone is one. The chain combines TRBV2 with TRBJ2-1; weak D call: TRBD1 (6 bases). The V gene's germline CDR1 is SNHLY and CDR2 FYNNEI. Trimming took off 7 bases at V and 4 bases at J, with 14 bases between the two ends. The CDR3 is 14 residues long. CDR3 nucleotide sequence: TGTGCCAGCATTCCGGGACACGAGTACAATGAGCAGTTCTTC. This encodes CASIPGHEYNEQFF.

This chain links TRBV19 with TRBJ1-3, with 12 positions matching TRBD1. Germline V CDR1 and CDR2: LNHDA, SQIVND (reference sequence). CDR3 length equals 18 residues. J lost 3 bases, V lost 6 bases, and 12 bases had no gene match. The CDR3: CASSTGTGGRRFGNTIYF. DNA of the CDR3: TGTGCCAGTAGCACCGGGACAGGGGGCAGAAGGTTTGGAAACACCATATATTTT.